Each of the 19 T cell receptor beta chains below was sequenced from the same sample in a study of cytomegalovirus exposure and HLA in healthy donors. PCR primers comprised 60 Vbeta and 13 Jbeta primers. The repertoire was sequenced with immunoSEQ multiplex PCR; TCRdb's copy has only in-frame clones and lacks some. The table lists 150,000 to 200,000 clones, 75% to 85% of them singletons. Input material: PBMCs. Receptors were obtained from a woman aged 30 to 39 in good health and CMV-seronegative.

This clone was picked up one time. Its ends do not fully match the called genes, so a read error is possible. This sequence joins TRBV4-3 and TRBJ2-3, with 10 bases fitting TRBD1. Germline V gene data show CDR1 as LGHNA and CDR2 as YSLEER. The CDR3 is made up of 16 amino acids. The CDR3 region has the DNA TGCGTCAGCAGCGATTACCGGGACAGGGGACCAGATACGCAGTATTTT. Translating gives CVSSDYRDRGPDTQYF.

The V and J genes are TRBV29-1 and TRBJ2-1, with 9 bases fitting TRBD2. Germline trimming cut 3 bases from V and 0 bases from J; bases unmatched to any gene: 9. CDR1 is SQVTM, CDR2 ANQGSEA, per germline. The CDR3 is 17 residues long. The chain's CDR3 is CSVDRGTSRYSYNEQFF. CDR3 nucleotides: TGCAGCGTTGACAGGGGGACTAGCCGATACTCCTACAATGAGCAGTTCTTC.

The chain combines TRBV7-9 with TRBJ1-4; D possibly corresponds to TRBD1 (6 bases). V was trimmed by 5 bases and J by 8 bases, leaving 18 bases between them. Per germline, CDR1 SEHNR and CDR2 FQNEAQ (reference sequence). CDR3 length: 15 residues. CDR3 DNA sequence: TGTGCCAGCAGCCCGGGACAAGCCCTCTCGGAAAAACTGTTTTTT. It specifies CASSPGQALSEKLFF.

This clone was found once. The rearrangement uses TRBV6-6 and TRBJ2-3, with D possibly matching TRBD1 (6 bases). Trimming took 6 bases from V and 0 from J, leaving 13 bases between them. The CDR3 spans 15 residues. The germline V gene encodes CDR1 MNHNY and CDR2 SVGAGI (reference sequence). Written as DNA, the CDR3 is TGTGCCAGCAGAGACCGCGACAGGAGCACAGATACGCAGTATTTT. This translates into CASRDRDRSTDTQYF.

The V call is TRBV29-1, the J call TRBJ2-4, with 9 bases matching TRBD2. Germline trimming cut 3 bases from V and 9 bases from J; bases unmatched to any gene: 6. This CDR3 region has 13 residues. CDR1 and CDR2 from the germline V gene are SQVTM and ANQGSEA. The CDR3 sequence: CSVDEASGTIQYF. The CDR3 nucleotides read TGCAGCGTTGACGAAGCTAGCGGGACCATTCAGTACTTC.

The chain combines TRBV27 with TRBJ1-1, with TRBD1 identical over 7 bases. Germline-derived CDR1 and CDR2 are MNHEY and SMNVEV (reference sequence). Unmatched junction bases numbered 7, after V lost 5 bases and J lost 1 base. This CDR3 region has 15 residues. CDR3 protein: CASSTQGTANTEAFF. The DNA for the CDR3 is TGTGCCAGCAGTACACAGGGGACCGCGAACACTGAAGCTTTCTTT.

The J gene is TRBJ2-5, the V gene TRBV6-6; 10 nucleotides match TRBD2. The end of the DNA fits TRBJ2-7 better, so the J call may be wrong. The CDR3 sequence is 14 residues long. Germline assignment: CDR1 MNHNY and CDR2 SVGAGI (reference sequence). The CDR3 bases are TGTGCCACCTATCTAGCGGGAGAAAATAACGAGCAGTACTTC. This codes for CATYLAGENNEQYF.

V usage is TRBV28 and J usage is TRBJ2-1, with 10 bases lining up with TRBD1. With 2 bases clipped from V and 2 bases from J, the junction kept 3 bases outside the gene matches. Germline CDR1 MDHEN, CDR2 SYDVKM. The CDR3 consists of 16 residues. In DNA form, the CDR3 reads TGTGCCAGCAGTTTACCCGGGACAGGGGCCTACAATGAGCAGTTCTTC. Residues: CASSLPGTGAYNEQFF.

The genes are TRBV7-9 and TRBJ2-2; tentatively, D is TRBD2 (5 bases). CDR1 is SEHNR, CDR2 FQNEAQ, per germline (reference sequence). The CDR3 loop spans 13 amino acids. V dropped 5 bases and J dropped 7 bases, with 11 bases sitting between them. The CDR3 coding sequence is TGTGCCAGCAGCCGTCGACGGGACGGGGAGCTGTTTTTT. This translates into CASSRRRDGELFF.

In this sample, this clone turned up a few times. The rearrangement links TRBV5-4 to TRBJ1-1; D not certain. V was cut by 6 bases and J by 5 bases, with 8 bases left in between. This CDR3 spans 11 amino acids. In germline, CDR1 is SGHNT, CDR2 YYREEE (reference sequence). The CDR3 coding sequence is TGTGCCAGCAATACCGAGACTGAAGCTTTCTTT. Translated: CASNTETEAFF. Together with reference TRBV5-4 and TRBJ1-1, the CDR3 gives the full variable domain: ETGVTQSPTHLIKTRGQQVTLRCSSQSGHNTVSWYQQALGQGPQFIFQYYREEENGRGNFPPRFSGLQFPNYSSELNVNALELDDSALYLCASNTETEAFFGQGTRLTVV.

The CDR3 spells CASSGTGDQQYF. CDR3 in DNA: TGTGCCAGCAGCGGAACAGGGGACCAGCAGTACTTC. This sequence joins TRBV7-8 and TRBJ2-7; 7 bases match TRBD1. The V gene's germline CDR1 is SGHVS and CDR2 FQNEAQ. J gave up 8 bases and V 5 bases, and 6 bases lay outside the gene matches. The CDR3 has 12 amino acids.

The chain uses TRBV2 and TRBJ2-1, with TRBD2 matching 8 bases. The CDR3 is made up of 14 amino acids. The germline gives CDR1 SNHLY, CDR2 FYNNEI. V trimming: 7 bases; J trimming: 7 bases; junction bases outside the gene matches: 9. CDR3 bases: TGTGCCAGCATCGTCGGGGGGGGCCAGAATGAGCAGTTCTTC. Encoded protein: CASIVGGGQNEQFF.

The chain joins TRBV7-9 to TRBJ2-1, with 14 bases lining up with TRBD2. V dropped 3 bases and J dropped 7; count of bases not matched to a gene: 8. Looked up from germline, CDR1 is SEHNR and CDR2 is FQNEAQ (reference sequence). The CDR3 spans 17 residues. The CDR3 DNA reads TGTGCCAGCAGCTTTACTCGACTAGCGGGAGGGGGGAATGAGCAGTTCTTC. It is translated as CASSFTRLAGGGNEQFF.

As DNA, the CDR3 is TGTGCCAGCAGCTCCCCAGCGGGAGTAAATGTGGACCAGTACTTC. Amino acid sequence: CASSSPAGVNVDQYF. The chain has TRBV7-8 and TRBJ2-5, with 8 bases fitting TRBD2. Germline assignment: CDR1 SGHVS and CDR2 FQNEAQ. The CDR3 has 15 residues. J was trimmed by 10 bases and V by 4 bases; bases with no gene match: 14.

The chain combines TRBV5-4 with TRBJ2-3; 8 bases map to TRBD2. Germline V gene sequence: CDR1 SGHNT, CDR2 YYREEE (reference sequence). The CDR3 runs to 15 residues. V lost 4 bases, J lost 2 bases, and 6 bases stayed unmatched. CDR3 sequence: CASSSSGTFTDTQYF. For the CDR3, the DNA is TGTGCCAGCAGCAGTAGCGGGACATTCACAGATACGCAGTATTTT.

The V call is TRBV6-6, the J call TRBJ1-1; possible D gene TRBD1, 6 bases. Trimming cost V 2 bases and J 1 base, with 8 bases left between them. Germline CDR1 MNHNY, CDR2 SVGAGI (reference sequence). CDR3 size: 14 residues. The CDR3 protein is CASSYTDRNTEAFF. CDR3 sequence (DNA): TGTGCCAGCAGTTACACGGACAGGAACACTGAAGCTTTCTTT.

This clone showed up just once. The chain links TRBV14 to TRBJ2-1; TRBD2 might be the D (7 bases). The CDR3 has 15 residues. Germline CDR1 reads SGHDN; CDR2 reads FVKESK. V was shortened by 5 bases and J by 6 bases, with 17 bases between the two germline ends. The CDR3 coding sequence is TGTGCCAGCAGCTACCGGAGGGGGGGCATCAATGAGCAGTTCTTC. Translating it yields CASSYRRGGINEQFF.

The chain employs TRBV27 and TRBJ1-5; D may be TRBD1 (6 bases). There are 14 residues in the CDR3. Deletions cut 4 bases from V and 7 bases from J, with 14 bases between. Per the germline V gene, CDR1 is MNHEY and CDR2 is SMNVEV (reference sequence). This CDR3 reads CASSYTGSGQPQHF. CDR3 sequence (DNA): TGTGCCAGCAGTTACACAGGGAGTGGCCAGCCCCAGCATTTT.

The chain employs TRBV30 and TRBJ1-2; no clear D gene. The length of the CDR3 is 13 residues. Trimming cost V 0 bases and J 7 bases, with 12 bases left between them. The germline CDR1 and CDR2 sequences are GTSNPN and SVGIG (reference sequence). Here the CDR3 DNA reads TGTGCCTGGAGTGTAGGGAGGGTGTTTGGCTACACCTTC. This gives the protein CAWSVGRVFGYTF.